This is a list of T cell receptor beta chains from one sample in a study of cytomegalovirus exposure and HLA in healthy donors. Produced via immunoSEQ multiplex PCR; TCRdb's table is partial and in-frame only. This sample has 160,000 or so clones, with 80% found just once. Material for sequencing was PBMCs. The receptor set was obtained from a man in his late teens or twenties in good health and CMV-seropositive. Each CDR3 is given with its conserved first and last residue. A D gene is named only where the DNA matches it firmly. Size values are once, few and many counts, or a class for expanded clones, and some rows have none.

D gene | J gene | V gene | clone size | CDR3 length | CDR3 DNA | CDR3 protein
. | TRBJ2-6 | TRBV6-5 | . | 15 | TGTGCCAGCAGTCGCAGGCCGCGTGGGGCCAACGTCCTGACTTTC | CASSRRPRGANVLTF
. | TRBJ1-1 | TRBV5-5 | . | 11 | TGTGCCAGCAGCTTCGGGTCCGAAGCTTTCTTT | CASSFGSEAFF
. | TRBJ1-4 | TRBV9 | . | 17 | TGTGCCAGCAGCGGATCAGGGAATGGAGAAACTAATGAAAAACTGTTTTTT | CASSGSGNGETNEKLFF
. | TRBJ2-7 | TRBV2 | once | 16 | TGTGCCAGCAGTGACCCCTGGGCAAGGGCGGGTGTCGAGCAGTACTTC | CASSDPWARAGVEQYF
TRBD1 | TRBJ1-4 | TRBV9 | . | 14 | TGTGCCAGCACCTTCGGGACAGGGAATGAAAAACTGTTTTTT | CASTFGTGNEKLFF
. | TRBJ2-7 | TRBV21-1 | . | 14 | TGTGCCAGCAGCTTGCGGACAGGGGTGGACGAGCAGTACTTC | CASSLRTGVDEQYF
. | TRBJ2-4 | TRBV4-1 | . | 16 | TGCGCCAGCAGCCCCTCTAATACCCACCTTAATAACATTCAGTACTTC | CASSPSNTHLNNIQYF
TRBD2 | TRBJ2-1 | TRBV5-1 | . | 15 | TGCGCCAGCAGCGGGAGGGCCGGGATGGAAGGTGAGCAGTTCTTC | CASSGRAGMEGEQFF
. | TRBJ1-3 | TRBV19 | . | 12 | TGTGCCAGTACCGCCGGGTGGTACACCATATATTTT | CASTAGWYTIYF
. | TRBJ1-2 | TRBV6-6 | few | 13 | TGTGCCAGCAGTTCCACAGAGACCCTAGGCTACACCTTC | CASSSTETLGYTF
TRBD1 | TRBJ1-2 | TRBV30 | . | 15 | TGTGCCGGGGACAGCTCGGGAGTTCTTAACTATGGCTACACCTTC | CAGDSSGVLNYGYTF
. | TRBJ1-5 | TRBV28 | once | 15 | TGTGCCAGCAGTTTAAGCCGGGGGGGAAATCAGCCCCAGCATTTT | CASSLSRGGNQPQHF
. | TRBJ2-2 | TRBV6-5 | . | 12 | TGTGCCAGCAGTTACCGGAGCGGGGAGCTGTTTTTT | CASSYRSGELFF
TRBD1 | TRBJ1-1 | TRBV5-4 | few | 16 | TGTGCCAGCAGCTTGGAGGCAGGGGGGAGAAACACTGAAGCTTTCTTT | CASSLEAGGRNTEAFF
. | TRBJ2-3 | TRBV14 | once | 15 | TGTGCCAGCAGCCAAGTTGTTGGGGCGGCAGATACGCAGTATTTT | CASSQVVGAADTQYF
TRBD1 | TRBJ1-2 | TRBV14 | . | 14 | TGTGCCAGCAGCCCGGACAGGGGGCCCTATGGCTACACCTTC | CASSPDRGPYGYTF
. | TRBJ1-2 | TRBV5-4 | . | 15 | TGTGCCAGCAGCTTGGAAAATTACAGACCCTATGGCTACACCTTC | CASSLENYRPYGYTF
. | TRBJ1-4 | TRBV21-1 | . | 15 | TGTGCCAGCAGCACCGCGGTCGGGACTAATGAAAAACTGTTTTTT | CASSTAVGTNEKLFF
. | TRBJ1-1 | TRBV6-5 | . | 12 | TGTGCCAGCAGCAAGACAGGCCTTGAAGCTTTCTTT | CASSKTGLEAFF
TRBD1 | TRBJ2-7 | TRBV5-6 | . | 13 | TGTGCCAGCAGCCCGGGACAGGGGACCGAGCAGTACTTC | CASSPGQGTEQYF
. | TRBJ1-1 | TRBV5-1 | . | 14 | TGCGCCAGCAGCTTCTTACCGACAGGTACTGAAGCTTTCTTT | CASSFLPTGTEAFF
. | TRBJ2-6 | TRBV18 | . | 15 | TGTGCCAGCTCACCACGCGGAGCTGGGGCCAACGTCCTGACTTTC | CASSPRGAGANVLTF